This TCR beta chain was obtained from a study of T cells in localized non-small cell lung cancer. Findings and caveats of the study: Of the top 100 tumor clones, median around 50 were in adjacent lung, approximately 29 among its top 100. Greater blood T cell density accompanied longer overall survival.

In regard to this clone: What it recognizes is unknown.

Sequenced by immunoSEQ multiplex PCR; TCRdb stores in-frame clones only, minus some. The repertoire consists of more than 35,000 clones, with roughly nine tenths occurring once and the leading ten covering approximately 7%. Germline V gene data show CDR1 as SGHRS and CDR2 as YFSETQ. CDR3 length equals 15 residues. J was trimmed by 3 bases and V by 3 bases; bases with no gene match: 4. The origin of this receptor is a female donor of 60 years or more with stage I lung adenocarcinoma. The sequences come from peripheral blood, collected before any cancer treatment. The J gene is TRBJ2-2, the V gene TRBV5-1, with TRBD1 matching over 8 bases. This CDR3 reads CASSSGQVDTGELFF. The CDR3 DNA reads as TGCGCCAGCAGCTCGGGACAGGTCGACACCGGGGAGCTGTTTTTT. Full variable domain (outside the CDR3, taken from reference TRBV5-1 and TRBJ2-2): KAGVTQTPRYLIKTRGQQVTLSCSPISGHRSVSWYQQTPGQGLQFLFEYFSETQRNKGNFPGRFSGRQFSNSRSEMNVSTLELGDSALYLCASSSGQVDTGELFFGEGSRLTVL.